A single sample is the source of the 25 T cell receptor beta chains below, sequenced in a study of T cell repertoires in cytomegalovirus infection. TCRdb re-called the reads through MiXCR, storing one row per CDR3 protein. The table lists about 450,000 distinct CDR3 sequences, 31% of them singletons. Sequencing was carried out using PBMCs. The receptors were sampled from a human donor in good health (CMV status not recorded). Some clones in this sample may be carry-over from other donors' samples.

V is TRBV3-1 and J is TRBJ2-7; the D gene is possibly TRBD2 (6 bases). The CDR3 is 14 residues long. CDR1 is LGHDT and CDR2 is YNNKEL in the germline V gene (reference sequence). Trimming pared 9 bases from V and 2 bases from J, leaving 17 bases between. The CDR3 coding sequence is TGTGCCAGTAAGCGTAGCGGCAGCGCCTACGAGCAGTACTTC. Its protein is CASKRSGSAYEQYF.

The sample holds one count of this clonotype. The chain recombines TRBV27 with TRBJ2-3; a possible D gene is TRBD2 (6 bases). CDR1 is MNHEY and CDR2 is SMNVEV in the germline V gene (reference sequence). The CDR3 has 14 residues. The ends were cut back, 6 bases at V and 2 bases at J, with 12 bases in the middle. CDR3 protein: CASSRAGYTDTQYF. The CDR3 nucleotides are TGTGCCAGCAGCAGGGCGGGGTACACAGATACGCAGTATTTT.

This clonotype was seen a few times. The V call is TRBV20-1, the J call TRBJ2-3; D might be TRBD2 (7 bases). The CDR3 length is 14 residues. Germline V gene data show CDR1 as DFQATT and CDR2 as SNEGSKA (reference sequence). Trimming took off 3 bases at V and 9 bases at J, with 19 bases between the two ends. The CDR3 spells CSASGVGGPKTQYF. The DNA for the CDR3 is TGCAGTGCTAGTGGGGTGGGGGGGCCCAAGACGCAGTATTTT.

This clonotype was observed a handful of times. CDR3 sequence: CATSPRAGSNTEAFF. The CDR3 DNA follows: TGTGCCACCAGCCCACGGGCGGGGTCTAACACTGAAGCTTTCTTT. The chain links TRBV15 to TRBJ1-1; D ambiguous. The length of the CDR3 is 15 residues. The germline V gene has CDR1 LNHNV and CDR2 YYDKDF (reference sequence). Trimming removed 5 bases from V and 2 bases from J, with 15 bases in between.

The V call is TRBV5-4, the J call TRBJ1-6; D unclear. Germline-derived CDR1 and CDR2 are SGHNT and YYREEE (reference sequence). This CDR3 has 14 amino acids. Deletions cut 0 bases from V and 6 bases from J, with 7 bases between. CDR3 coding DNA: TGTGCCAGCAGCTTGGAGCTTAGTAATTCACCCCTCCACTTT. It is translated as CASSLELSNSPLHF.

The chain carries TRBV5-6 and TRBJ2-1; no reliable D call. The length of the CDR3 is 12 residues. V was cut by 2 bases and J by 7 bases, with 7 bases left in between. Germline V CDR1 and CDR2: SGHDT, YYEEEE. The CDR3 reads CASSFVENEQFF. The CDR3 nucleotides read TGTGCCAGCAGCTTTGTGGAGAATGAGCAGTTCTTC.

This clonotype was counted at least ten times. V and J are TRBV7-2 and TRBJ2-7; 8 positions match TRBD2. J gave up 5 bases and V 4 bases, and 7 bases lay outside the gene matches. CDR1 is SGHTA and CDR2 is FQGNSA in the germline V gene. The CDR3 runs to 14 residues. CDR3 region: CASSWIAGKDEQYF. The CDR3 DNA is TGTGCCAGCAGCTGGATAGCGGGGAAGGACGAGCAGTACTTC.

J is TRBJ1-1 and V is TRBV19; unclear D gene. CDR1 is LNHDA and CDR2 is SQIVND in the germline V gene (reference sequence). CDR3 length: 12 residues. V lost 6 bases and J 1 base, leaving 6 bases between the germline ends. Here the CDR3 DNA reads TGTGCCAGTAGGGAGAGGAACACTGAAGCTTTCTTT. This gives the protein CASRERNTEAFF.

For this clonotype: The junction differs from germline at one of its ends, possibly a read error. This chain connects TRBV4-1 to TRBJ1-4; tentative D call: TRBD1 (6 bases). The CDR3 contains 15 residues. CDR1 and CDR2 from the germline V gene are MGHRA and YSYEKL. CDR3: CASSPPGATKEKLFF. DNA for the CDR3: TGCGCCAGCAGCCCTCCAGGGGCAACTAAGGAAAAACTGTTTTTT.

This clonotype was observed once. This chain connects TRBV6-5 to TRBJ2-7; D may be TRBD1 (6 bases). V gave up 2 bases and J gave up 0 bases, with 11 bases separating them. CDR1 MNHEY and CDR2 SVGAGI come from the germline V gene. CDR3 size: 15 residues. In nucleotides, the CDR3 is TGTGCCAGCAGTTACCCAGGACAGCTCTCCTACGAGCAGTACTTC. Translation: CASSYPGQLSYEQYF.

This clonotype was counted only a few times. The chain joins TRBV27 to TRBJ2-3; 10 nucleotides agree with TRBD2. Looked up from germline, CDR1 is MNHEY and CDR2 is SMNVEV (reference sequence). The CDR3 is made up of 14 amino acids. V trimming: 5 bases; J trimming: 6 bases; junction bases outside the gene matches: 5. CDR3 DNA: TGTGCCAGCAGTCTGGCGGGACTAGCGGATACGCAGTATTTT. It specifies CASSLAGLADTQYF.

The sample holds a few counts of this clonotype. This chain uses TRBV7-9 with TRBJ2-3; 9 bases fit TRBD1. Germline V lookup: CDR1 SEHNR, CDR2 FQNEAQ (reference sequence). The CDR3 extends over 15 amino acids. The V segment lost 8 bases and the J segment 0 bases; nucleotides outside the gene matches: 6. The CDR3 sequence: CASQGTGLSTDTQYF. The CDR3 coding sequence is TGTGCCAGCCAAGGGACAGGGCTTAGCACAGATACGCAGTATTTT.

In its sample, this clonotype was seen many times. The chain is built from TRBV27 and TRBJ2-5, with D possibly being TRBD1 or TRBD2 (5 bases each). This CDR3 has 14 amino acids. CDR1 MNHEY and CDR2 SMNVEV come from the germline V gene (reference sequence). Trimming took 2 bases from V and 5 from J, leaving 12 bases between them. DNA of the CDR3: TGTGCCAGCAGTTTACGGCAAGAGGGGGAGACCCAGTACTTC. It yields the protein CASSLRQEGETQYF.

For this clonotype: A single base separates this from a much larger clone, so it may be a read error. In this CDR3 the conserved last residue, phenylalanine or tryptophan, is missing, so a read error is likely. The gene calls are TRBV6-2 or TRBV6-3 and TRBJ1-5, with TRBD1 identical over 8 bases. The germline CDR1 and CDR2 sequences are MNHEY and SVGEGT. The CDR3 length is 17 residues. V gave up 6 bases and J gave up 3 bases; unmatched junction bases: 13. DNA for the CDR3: TGTGCCAGCAGAGGACAGGGAGGGGCCTGGAACAATCAGCCCCAGCATTTG. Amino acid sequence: CASRGQGGAWNNQPQHL.

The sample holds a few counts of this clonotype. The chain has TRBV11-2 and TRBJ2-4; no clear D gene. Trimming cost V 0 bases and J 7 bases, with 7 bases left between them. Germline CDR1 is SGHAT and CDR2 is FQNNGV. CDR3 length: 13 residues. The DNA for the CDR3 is TGTGCCAGCAGCTTAGACGGGCTGAACATTCAGTACTTC. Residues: CASSLDGLNIQYF.

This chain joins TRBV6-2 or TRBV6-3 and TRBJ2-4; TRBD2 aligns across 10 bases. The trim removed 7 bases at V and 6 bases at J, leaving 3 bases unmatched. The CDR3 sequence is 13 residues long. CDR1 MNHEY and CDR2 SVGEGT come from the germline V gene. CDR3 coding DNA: TGTGCCAGCAAGGGACTAGCGATAAACATTCAGTACTTC. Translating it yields CASKGLAINIQYF.

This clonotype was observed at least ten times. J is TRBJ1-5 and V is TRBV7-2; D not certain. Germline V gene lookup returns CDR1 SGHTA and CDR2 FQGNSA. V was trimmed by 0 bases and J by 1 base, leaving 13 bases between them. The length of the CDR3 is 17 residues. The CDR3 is CASSLASGKASNQPQHF. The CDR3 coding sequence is TGTGCCAGCAGCTTAGCGTCCGGGAAGGCCAGCAATCAGCCCCAGCATTTT.

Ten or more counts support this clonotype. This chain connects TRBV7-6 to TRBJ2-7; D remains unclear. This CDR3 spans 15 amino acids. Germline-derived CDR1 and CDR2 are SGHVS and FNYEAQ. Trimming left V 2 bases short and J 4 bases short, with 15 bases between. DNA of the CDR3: TGTGCCAGCAGCTTACGCGCAGGCCCGGGTTACGAGCAGTACTTC. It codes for CASSLRAGPGYEQYF.

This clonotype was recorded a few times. CDR3 sequence: CASSRTSGGSEQFF. As DNA, the CDR3 is TGTGCCAGTAGTAGGACTAGCGGGGGGTCTGAGCAGTTCTTC. This chain links TRBV19 with TRBJ2-1; 14 bases are a match to TRBD2. Trimming cost V 4 bases and J 9 bases; bases outside gene matches: 2. Per germline, CDR1 LNHDA and CDR2 SQIVND (reference sequence). The CDR3 contains 14 residues.

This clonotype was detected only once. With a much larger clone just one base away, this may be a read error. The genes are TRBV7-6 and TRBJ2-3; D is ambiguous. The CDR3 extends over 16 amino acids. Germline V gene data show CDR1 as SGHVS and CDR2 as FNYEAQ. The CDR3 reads CASSFNTLDLVDTQYF. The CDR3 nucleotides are TGTGCTAGCAGCTTCAACACCTTGGATCTCGTAGATACGCAGTATTTT. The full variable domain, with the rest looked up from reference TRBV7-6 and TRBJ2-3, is GAGVSQSPRYKVTKRGQDVALRCDPISGHVSLYWYRQALGQGPEFLTYFNYEAQQDKSGLPNDRFSAERPEGSISTLTIQRTEQRDSAMYRCASSFNTLDLVDTQYFGPGTRLTVL.

In DNA form, the CDR3 reads TGTGCCAGCAGGATTACCACAAGCTCTGGAAACACCATATATTTT. Its translation is CASRITTSSGNTIYF. The chain couples TRBV6-5 to TRBJ1-3; no definite D call. This CDR3 spans 15 amino acids. Germline V gives CDR1 MNHEY, CDR2 SVGAGI. Trimming removed 6 bases at V and 0 bases at J, with 12 bases between.

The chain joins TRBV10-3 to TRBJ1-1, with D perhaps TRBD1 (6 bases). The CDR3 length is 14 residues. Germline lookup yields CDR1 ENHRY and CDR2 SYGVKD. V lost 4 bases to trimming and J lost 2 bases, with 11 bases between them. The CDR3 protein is CAISALGGNTEAFF. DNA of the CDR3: TGTGCCATCAGTGCCCTAGGGGGAAACACTGAAGCTTTCTTT.

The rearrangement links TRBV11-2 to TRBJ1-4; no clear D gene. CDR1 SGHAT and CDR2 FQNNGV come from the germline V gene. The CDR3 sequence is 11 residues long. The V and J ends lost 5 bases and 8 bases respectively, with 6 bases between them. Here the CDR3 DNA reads TGTGCCAGCAGCCCCAGAGAAAAACTGTTTTTT. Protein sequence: CASSPREKLFF.

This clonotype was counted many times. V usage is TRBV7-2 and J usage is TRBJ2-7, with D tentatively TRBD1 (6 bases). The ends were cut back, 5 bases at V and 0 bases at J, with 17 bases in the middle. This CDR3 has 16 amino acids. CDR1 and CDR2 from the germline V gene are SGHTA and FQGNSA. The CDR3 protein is CASSGRGTGSSYEQYF. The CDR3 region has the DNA TGTGCCAGCAGCGGAAGGGGGACGGGTAGCTCCTACGAGCAGTACTTC.

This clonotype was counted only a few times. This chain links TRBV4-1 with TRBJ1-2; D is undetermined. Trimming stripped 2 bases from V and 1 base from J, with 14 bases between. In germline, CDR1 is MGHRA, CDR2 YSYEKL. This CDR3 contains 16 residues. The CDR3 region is CASSQTIHDFNYGYTF. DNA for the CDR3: TGCGCCAGCAGCCAAACTATCCACGATTTTAACTATGGCTACACCTTC.